The present T cell receptor beta chain was sequenced within a study of cytomegalovirus exposure and HLA in healthy donors. Findings and caveats of the study: Diagnosis of cytomegalovirus status made by the classifier reportedly showed high specificity and sensitivity. A later analysis found that most CMV-associated TCR beta chains appeared HLA-restricted. Later analysis found that TCR beta chains associated with HLA were more clonally expanded than other, equally common chains. Researchers catalogued 160 or so TCR beta chains as cytomegalovirus-associated.

V was pared by 2 bases and J by 7 bases, with 9 bases of the junction left unmatched. The germline gives CDR1 KGHSH, CDR2 LQKENI. The CDR3 sequence is 15 residues long. Amplification used 60 Vbeta primers and 13 Jbeta primers. The protocol was immunoSEQ multiplex PCR, while the TCRdb copy is restricted to in-frame clones and leaves out a portion. The sample comprises tens of thousands of clones, around 81% of which are singletons, and around 6% rests with the top ten. Notes on this clone: Its target is unknown.

What was sequenced was PBMCs. The chain recombines TRBV18 with TRBJ1-2; 8 nucleotides align to TRBD1. This receptor was identified in a male donor in good health and CMV-seropositive. The DNA for the CDR3 is TGTGCCAGCTCACCATTCGGACAGGGCCCTGCTGGCTACACCTTC. The encoded protein is CASSPFGQGPAGYTF.